This T cell receptor beta chain is from a study of T cells after yellow fever vaccination. The study's findings and limits: Clonotypes shared by both compartments, CD4 and CD8, made up a small share. The secondary response was weaker but peaked faster, day 5 versus 15.

The CDR3 has 14 amino acids. V was pared by 3 bases and J by 4 bases, with 11 bases between. TCRdb itself ran the 5' RACE reads through MiXCR, one entry per CDR3 protein. This sample has approximately 120,000 distinct CDR3 sequences; about 7% occur once, and the top ten carry roughly 2.6%. This clonotype appeared many times. Its antigen is not known. This chain links TRBV12-3 or TRBV12-4 with TRBJ2-3; possible D gene TRBD1, 6 bases. This TCR was recovered from a man younger than 30 who received the YFV17D yellow fever vaccine. The sequencing here drew on CD4+ T cells sorted from PBMCs, taken around 10 days after the first yellow fever vaccination. As DNA, the CDR3 is TGTGCCAGCAGTTTCGCCAGGGGCGCAGATACGCAGTATTTT. Protein product: CASSFARGADTQYF.